This passage covers 28 T cell receptor beta chains from one sample sequenced in a study of T-cell reconstitution after alpha-beta-depleted transplantation in children. Unique molecular identifiers were used in preparing the TCRbeta library. Using its own MiXCR run on the PCR reads, TCRdb lists one record per CDR3 protein. The repertoire consists of over 550,000 distinct CDR3 sequences, with 10% occurring once and the leading ten covering 3.5% to 5%. Material: PBMCs from the stem cell graft donor, obtained from the stem cell graft. The receptor set was obtained from a human donor who donated a stem cell graft to a child with acute myeloid leukemia.

This clonotype turned up a few times. The chain has TRBV12-3 or TRBV12-4 and TRBJ1-1; D is ambiguous. The V end lost 3 bases, the J end lost 0 bases, and 14 bases lay between the germline ends. There are 16 residues in the CDR3. CDR3 region: CASSFRVTLLNTEAFF. The CDR3, as DNA: TGTGCCAGCAGTTTCCGGGTGACGCTACTGAACACTGAAGCTTTCTTT.

This clonotype was picked up a small number of times. The chain carries TRBV4-3 and TRBJ2-5; D unclear. Germline lookup yields CDR1 LGHNA and CDR2 YSLEER. V lost 3 bases to trimming and J lost 1 base, with 6 bases between them. The CDR3 is 13 amino acids. CDR3 DNA sequence: TGCGCCAGCAGCCACGGCCTCCAAGAGACCCAGTACTTC. Its protein is CASSHGLQETQYF.

The chain recombines TRBV4-2 with TRBJ2-3, with unresolved D. CDR1 LGHNA and CDR2 YNFKEQ come from the germline V gene. This CDR3 spans 15 amino acids. V shed 1 base and J shed 4 bases, with 12 bases lying between them. In DNA, the CDR3 is TGTGCCAGCAGCCAAGCGCCTTTCGTTGCAGATACGCAGTATTTT. Translation: CASSQAPFVADTQYF.

This clonotype showed up just once. This sequence joins TRBV5-1 and TRBJ2-7; 11 nucleotides match TRBD1. Germline CDR1 and CDR2: SGHRS and YFSETQ. The CDR3 is made up of 16 amino acids. Trimming cost V 5 bases and J 0 bases; bases outside gene matches: 7. Here the CDR3 DNA reads TGCGCCAGCAGTTCCTCCGGGACAGGGGGCTCCTACGAGCAGTACTTC. Its translation is CASSSSGTGGSYEQYF.

V and J are TRBV7-9 and TRBJ2-2; TRBD1 matches at 9 bases. J gave up 3 bases and V 5 bases, and 10 bases lay outside the gene matches. The CDR3 runs 17 residues. Germline V CDR1 and CDR2: SEHNR, FQNEAQ (reference sequence). The CDR3 nucleotides read TGTGCCAGCAGCCCCCGAATGACAGGGGGGGACACCGGGGAGCTGTTTTTT. Its protein is CASSPRMTGGDTGELFF.

This clonotype was recorded many times. This sequence joins TRBV4-2 and TRBJ2-7; D is tentatively TRBD1 or TRBD2 (5 bases each). The CDR3 length is 13 residues. Trimming cost V 1 base and J 4 bases, with 8 bases left between them. Germline CDR1 LGHNA, CDR2 YNFKEQ. Here the CDR3 reads CASSQGDVYEQYF. CDR3 bases: TGTGCCAGCAGCCAAGGGGACGTTTACGAGCAGTACTTC.

This clonotype occurred many times. The chain couples TRBV29-1 to TRBJ2-5, with 7 bases fitting TRBD2. Germline V gene data show CDR1 as SQVTM and CDR2 as ANQGSEA. V lost 3 bases and J lost 2; bases outside the gene matches: 3. The CDR3 is 13 residues long. The DNA for the CDR3 is TGCAGCGTTGATCAGGGACTACAAGAGACCCAGTACTTC. Translation gives CSVDQGLQETQYF. Together with reference TRBV29-1 and TRBJ2-5, the CDR3 gives the full variable domain: SAVISQKPSRDICQRGTSLTIQCQVDSQVTMMFWYRQQPGQSLTLIATANQGSEATYESGFVIDKFPISRPNLTFSTLTVSNMSPEDSSIYLCSVDQGLQETQYFGPGTRLLVL.

The table lists this clonotype with a few counts. V gene TRBV20-1 combines with J gene TRBJ2-4; the D gene is possibly TRBD1 (6 bases). The ends were cut back, 0 bases at V and 1 base at J, with 13 bases in the middle. The germline gives CDR1 DFQATT, CDR2 SNEGSKA (reference sequence). This CDR3 has 16 residues. The CDR3 DNA sequence: TGCAGTGCTAGAGACCCGCGAGGGGGTGCCAAAAACATTCAGTACTTC. It yields the protein CSARDPRGGAKNIQYF.

About this clonotype itself: The germline gene is not matched at one end of the junction; a read error may be the cause. The chain has TRBV5-1 and TRBJ2-3; TRBD1 agrees at 10 bases. CDR3 size: 15 residues. CDR1 and CDR2 from the germline V gene are SGHRS and YFSETQ. CDR3 region: CASSLGTGGTDTQFF. Written as DNA, the CDR3 is TGCGCCAGCAGCTTGGGGACAGGGGGGACAGATACGCAGTTTTTT.

In its sample, this clonotype was seen a few times. J is TRBJ2-7 and V is TRBV28; tentatively, D is TRBD2 (5 bases). The CDR3 extends over 11 amino acids. Trimming pared 3 bases from V and 6 bases from J, leaving 6 bases between. The V gene's germline CDR1 is MDHEN and CDR2 SYDVKM. CDR3 sequence (DNA): TGTGCCAGCAGTTTCACTAGCGAGCAGTACTTC. This gives the protein CASSFTSEQYF.

In this sample, this clonotype turned up a few times. The genes are TRBV30 and TRBJ2-1; D gene uncertain. Germline CDR1 GTSNPN, CDR2 SVGIG (reference sequence). Trimming cost V 6 bases and J 3 bases, with 15 bases left between them. There are 14 residues in the CDR3. The CDR3 spells CACPRRGSYNEQFF. In nucleotides, the CDR3 is TGTGCCTGTCCCCGCCGAGGCAGCTACAATGAGCAGTTCTTC.

This clonotype occurred a few times. The chain recombines TRBV2 with TRBJ2-3, with TRBD2 identical over 7 bases. The CDR3 length is 17 residues. CDR1 and CDR2 (germline): SNHLY, FYNNEI. The J segment lost 5 bases and the V segment lost 0 bases, leaving 11 bases of the junction unmatched. DNA of the CDR3: TGTGCCAGCAGTGAAGCGGGAGGGCCCTGGTCAATAGATACGCAGTATTTT. Its protein is CASSEAGGPWSIDTQYF.

This clonotype has a handful of counts. J is TRBJ2-7 and V is TRBV27, with TRBD1 as a possible D gene (6 bases). The CDR3 totals 14 residues. The germline gives CDR1 MNHEY, CDR2 SMNVEV (reference sequence). V was cut by 4 bases and J by 3 bases, with 13 bases left in between. CDR3 amino acids: CASSYREPIYEQYF. The CDR3 DNA reads TGTGCCAGCAGTTACAGGGAACCAATCTACGAGCAGTACTTC.

In its sample, this clonotype was seen a few times. This rearrangement joins TRBV24-1 to TRBJ1-5, with D unresolved. Germline-derived CDR1 and CDR2 are KGHDR and SFDVKD. The CDR3 spans 12 residues. The ends were cut back, 3 bases at V and 1 base at J, with 0 bases in the middle. Here the CDR3 DNA reads TGTGCCACCAGTGATAGCAATCAGCCCCAGCATTTT. Its translation: CATSDSNQPQHF.

This clonotype was counted a few times. The V and J genes are TRBV27 and TRBJ2-1; 9 bases fit TRBD2. Per the germline V gene, CDR1 is MNHEY and CDR2 is SMNVEV (reference sequence). There are 16 residues in the CDR3. Unmatched junction bases numbered 8, after V lost 3 bases and J lost 5 bases. The CDR3 region has the DNA TGTGCCAGCAGTTTTAGTAGCGGGAGTAGAAACAATGAGCAGTTCTTC. Protein: CASSFSSGSRNNEQFF.

This rearrangement joins TRBV6-1 to TRBJ2-1; D might be TRBD2 (6 bases). The CDR3 is made up of 15 amino acids. Germline V gene sequence: CDR1 MNHNS, CDR2 SASEGT. V lost 5 bases and J lost 3, with 14 bases in between. CDR3 sequence (DNA): TGTGCCAGCAGTCGTAGCGGAGACCTCTACAATGAGCAGTTCTTC. The encoded protein is CASSRSGDLYNEQFF.

The chain has TRBV30 and TRBJ2-2, with TRBD1 as a possible D gene (5 bases). CDR1 and CDR2 from the germline V gene are GTSNPN and SVGIG (reference sequence). The ends were cut back, 3 bases at V and 6 bases at J, with 14 bases in the middle. The CDR3 runs to 14 residues. This CDR3 is CAWRPQGRPGELFF. The CDR3 nucleotides read TGTGCCTGGAGGCCCCAGGGAAGGCCCGGGGAGCTGTTTTTT.

This clonotype was seen ten or more times. The chain uses TRBV15 and TRBJ2-2; tentatively, D is TRBD1 (5 bases). The germline V gene encodes CDR1 LNHNV and CDR2 YYDKDF (reference sequence). This CDR3 contains 15 residues. The germline V and J ends were trimmed by 5 bases and 10 bases, with 20 bases remaining between them. CDR3 region: CATSDLKGQFAELFF. In DNA form, the CDR3 reads TGTGCCACCAGCGATCTTAAGGGGCAATTCGCGGAGCTGTTTTTT. The entire variable domain, with the rest obtained from reference TRBV15 and TRBJ2-2, is as follows: DAMVIQNPRYQVTQFGKPVTLSCSQTLNHNVMYWYQQKSSQAPKLLFHYYDKDFNNEADTPDNFQSRRPNTSFCFLDIRSPGLGDTAMYLCATSDLKGQFAELFFGEGSRLTVL.

In this sample, this clonotype turned up a few times. The rearrangement links TRBV12-3 or TRBV12-4 to TRBJ2-7, with D unclear. The V end was cut by 4 bases, the J end by 0 bases, with 10 bases between. CDR3 length: 14 amino acids. The CDR3 region is CASSSPGSSYEQYF. The CDR3 bases are TGTGCCAGCAGTTCCCCCGGTAGCTCCTACGAGCAGTACTTC.

There are many counts of this clonotype. The V gene is TRBV29-1, the J gene TRBJ2-1, with D unclear. Trimming cost V 8 bases and J 8 bases, with 28 bases left between them. The CDR3 has 16 amino acids. CDR1 SQVTM and CDR2 ANQGSEA come from the germline V gene. The CDR3 protein is CSPMPFITLLRHEQFF. The CDR3 coding sequence is TGCAGCCCCATGCCCTTTATTACCCTTCTACGCCATGAGCAGTTCTTC.

The chain couples TRBV20-1 to TRBJ2-1; no definite D call. Germline V CDR1 and CDR2: DFQATT, SNEGSKA (reference sequence). The CDR3 consists of 16 residues. The V end lost 0 bases, the J end lost 0 bases, and 12 bases lay between the germline ends. As DNA, the CDR3 is TGCAGTGCTAGAGATTACCTGGGAAGCTCCTACAATGAGCAGTTCTTC. The encoded protein is CSARDYLGSSYNEQFF.

The table lists this clonotype with a few counts. The genes are TRBV12-3 or TRBV12-4 and TRBJ1-5; D gene unclear. Between the trimmed V and J ends, which lost 6 bases and 6 bases, there was a span of 15 bases. This CDR3 comprises 14 residues. The CDR3 nucleotides read TGTGCCAGCAGCCGCACCGGGGATCGTCAGCCCCAGCATTTT. This gives the protein CASSRTGDRQPQHF.

This clonotype was recorded a few times. J is TRBJ2-5 and V is TRBV28, with D maybe TRBD2 (6 bases). The CDR3 sequence is 18 residues long. Trimming stripped 6 bases from V and 1 base from J, with 24 bases between. Per germline, CDR1 MDHEN and CDR2 SYDVKM. For the CDR3, the DNA is TGTGCCAGCAGGAAAGGGACTGCGGGTCGTCGGTTCCAAGAGACCCAGTACTTC. This gives the protein CASRKGTAGRRFQETQYF. The variable domain in full, with the rest retrieved from reference TRBV28 and TRBJ2-5, is DVKVTQSSRYLVKRTGEKVFLECVQDMDHENMFWYRQDPGLGLRLIYFSYDVKMKEKGDIPEGYSVSREKKERFSLILESASTNQTSMYLCASRKGTAGRRFQETQYFGPGTRLLVL.

This clonotype has a count of ten or more. The chain uses TRBV27 and TRBJ2-7, with a tentative D call TRBD2 (6 bases). This CDR3 has 16 residues. Germline lookup yields CDR1 MNHEY and CDR2 SMNVEV (reference sequence). The V end was cut by 6 bases, the J end by 7 bases, with 25 bases between. CDR3 coding DNA: TGTGCCAGCAGCCGCTTACTGCCGGGAAAAAGCGGGGAGCAGTACTTC. It specifies CASSRLLPGKSGEQYF.

This sequence joins TRBV12-3 or TRBV12-4 and TRBJ2-7; tentatively, D is TRBD1 or TRBD2 (7 bases each). This CDR3 is built from 15 residues. V shed 3 bases and J shed 0 bases, with 12 bases lying between them. CDR3 DNA: TGTGCCAGCAGTTTCCAGGGGGGGACCTCCTACGAGCAGTACTTC. Protein: CASSFQGGTSYEQYF.

This clonotype appeared many times. This chain connects TRBV7-2 to TRBJ2-3, with D perhaps TRBD2 (7 bases). The CDR3 length is 14 residues. The germline gives CDR1 SGHTA, CDR2 FQGNSA. Trimming removed 5 bases at V and 5 bases at J, with 14 bases between. In DNA form, the CDR3 reads TGTGCCAGCAGCCCAGGGGAGCGGGGAGATACGCAGTATTTT. It translates to CASSPGERGDTQYF.

This clonotype was detected ten times or more. The V gene is TRBV11-2, the J gene TRBJ1-2, with a weak D call TRBD1 (6 bases). V lost 1 base and J lost 0, with 12 bases in between. Germline CDR1 is SGHAT and CDR2 is FQNNGV. This CDR3 region has 16 residues. CDR3 region: CASSLAGGRANYGYTF. CDR3 in DNA: TGTGCCAGCAGCTTAGCTGGGGGCAGGGCTAACTATGGCTACACCTTC.

This clonotype was seen at least ten times. The chain combines TRBV7-2 with TRBJ2-7, with TRBD1 matching over 7 bases. V dropped 2 bases and J dropped 4; count of bases not matched to a gene: 5. CDR3 length: 14 amino acids. Germline lookup yields CDR1 SGHTA and CDR2 FQGNSA. CDR3 sequence: CASSLNRGVYEQYF. DNA of the CDR3: TGTGCCAGCAGCTTAAACAGGGGAGTATACGAGCAGTACTTC.